Each of the 11 T cell receptor beta chains below was sequenced from the same sample in a study of blood T cell repertoires in COVID-19. The assay was immunoSEQ multiplex PCR, and TCRdb's table has in-frame clones only and misses some. The profile shows under 300,000 clones, around 88% of them singletons. Source material: peripheral blood. The receptors derive from a woman aged 70-85 years with COVID-19, enrolled during active disease.

V usage is TRBV9 and J usage is TRBJ2-3; maybe TRBD1 (5 bases). Looked up from germline, CDR1 is SGDLS and CDR2 is YYNGEE. The CDR3 has 16 residues. With 0 bases removed from V and 0 bases from J, the gap between germline ends came to 11 bases. This chain's CDR3 is CASSVEGSASTDTQYF. Here the CDR3 DNA reads TGTGCCAGCAGCGTAGAGGGGTCGGCTAGCACAGATACGCAGTATTTT.

The genes are TRBV3-1 (or the pseudogene TRBV3-2) and TRBJ1-1, with 7 nucleotides matching TRBD1. Germline V gene data show CDR1 as LGHDT and CDR2 as YNNKEL (reference sequence). CDR3 size: 14 residues. Trimming removed 0 bases from V and 3 bases from J; junction bases left unmatched: 1. The CDR3 region is CASSQDQGDTEAFF. CDR3 nucleotide sequence: TGTGCCAGCAGCCAAGATCAGGGGGACACTGAAGCTTTCTTT.

The chain combines TRBV9 with TRBJ2-3; D gene unclear. With 4 bases removed from V and 6 bases from J, the gap between germline ends came to 15 bases. The CDR3 is 14 amino acids. Germline lookup yields CDR1 SGDLS and CDR2 YYNGEE. CDR3 residues: CASSPPPPRDTQYF. In DNA, the CDR3 is TGTGCCAGCAGCCCCCCACCCCCCCGGGATACGCAGTATTTT.

This clone has more than one count but fewer than ten. V is TRBV18 and J is TRBJ1-2, with a possible D match to TRBD1 (5 bases). Germline V gene sequence: CDR1 KGHSH, CDR2 LQKENI. This CDR3 region has 15 residues. V was shortened by 1 base and J by 4 bases, with 13 bases between the two germline ends. The DNA of the CDR3 is TGTGCCAGCTCACCACAGGTTGGGACTGCCTATGGCTACACCTTC. Translated, it gives CASSPQVGTAYGYTF.

The rearrangement links TRBV14 to TRBJ2-5; D is possibly TRBD2 (6 bases). The V end was cut by 3 bases, the J end by 1 base, with 15 bases between. CDR1 and CDR2 (germline): SGHDN, FVKESK. The CDR3 is made up of 16 amino acids. The CDR3 loop reads CASSHRPRGPQETQYF. CDR3 nucleotides: TGTGCCAGCAGCCACCGCCCGCGGGGCCCCCAAGAGACCCAGTACTTC. The full variable domain, its missing parts supplied by reference TRBV14 and TRBJ2-5, is EAGVTQFPSHSVIEKGQTVTLRCDPISGHDNLYWYRRVMGKEIKFLLHFVKESKQDESGMPNNRFLAERTGGTYSTLKVQPAELEDSGVYFCASSHRPRGPQETQYFGPGTRLLVL.

The rearrangement uses TRBV28 and TRBJ2-7; tentative D call: TRBD1 (6 bases). The CDR3 covers 15 residues. CDR1 MDHEN and CDR2 SYDVKM come from the germline V gene. Trimming pared 5 bases from V and 5 bases from J, leaving 19 bases between. The CDR3 DNA follows: TGTGCCAGCAGTGCCAACAGGGTGGTCGGCGACGAGCAGTACTTC. Residues: CASSANRVVGDEQYF.

The rearrangement uses TRBV28 and TRBJ2-4; 8 bases line up with TRBD1. V shed 1 base and J 8 bases; nucleotides not matched to a gene: 1. The germline CDR1 and CDR2 sequences are MDHEN and SYDVKM. The CDR3 totals 13 residues. The CDR3 nucleotides are TGTGCCAGCAGTTTATCAGGGGGCGACATTCAGTACTTC. It yields the protein CASSLSGGDIQYF.

V gene TRBV28 combines with J gene TRBJ1-1; 8 bases fit TRBD1. The CDR3 runs 14 residues. Losses at the gene ends were 5 bases for V and 3 bases for J; bases not matched to a gene: 5. Germline values: CDR1 MDHEN, CDR2 SYDVKM. CDR3 DNA sequence: TGTGCCAGCAGTCCCAGGGGGCTTTACACTGAAGCTTTCTTT. Its protein is CASSPRGLYTEAFF.

The chain links TRBV19 to TRBJ1-1; unclear D gene. The CDR3 consists of 13 residues. The V end lost 4 bases, the J end lost 8 bases, and 14 bases lay between the germline ends. Germline V CDR1 and CDR2: LNHDA, SQIVND (reference sequence). In nucleotides, the CDR3 is TGTGCCAGTAGTAGCCTCGTCGGCGGGGAAGCTTTCTTT. It translates to CASSSLVGGEAFF.

CDR3: CASSDGGGRNQPQHF. The CDR3 nucleotides read TGTGCCAGCAGTGACGGGGGAGGGCGCAATCAGCCCCAGCATTTT. V and J are TRBV6-4 and TRBJ1-5, with D possibly TRBD1 on 5 matching bases. Germline V gene sequence: CDR1 MRHNA, CDR2 SNTAGT. Trimming left V 2 bases short and J 2 bases short, with 10 bases between. The CDR3 covers 15 residues.

The chain is built from TRBV19 and TRBJ1-1; no firm D call. V lost 8 bases, J lost 4 bases, and 14 bases lay in between. This CDR3 is 13 amino acids long. CDR1 is LNHDA and CDR2 is SQIVND in the germline V gene (reference sequence). The CDR3 bases are TGTGCCAGTGGGAGAGCTTCCAGCACTGAAGCTTTCTTT. Protein product: CASGRASSTEAFF. Variable domain in full (rest from reference TRBV19 and TRBJ1-1): DGGITQSPKYLFRKEGQNVTLSCEQNLNHDAMYWYRQDPGQGLRLIYYSQIVNDFQKGDIAEGYSVSREKKESFPLTVTSAQKNPTAFYLCASGRASSTEAFFGQGTRLTVV.